This T cell receptor (beta chain) was obtained from a study of blood T cell repertoires in COVID-19. The overall study: COVID-19 samples, acute and convalescent, were from the United States, Italy and Spain. From T cells, B-cell-depleted T cells, or PBMCs came the material, which was cDNA or gDNA.

Trimming shortened V by 0 bases and J by 0 bases, and 7 bases separated the two germline ends. The length of the CDR3 is 15 residues. CDR1 SGHRS and CDR2 YFSETQ come from the germline V gene. Original handling: Amplification of reference gene primers was used by the study to estimate nucleated cell counts. Profiled with immunoSEQ multiplex PCR; TCRdb holds only in-frame clones, not every one. That table supplies the V and J calls and clone size; D and trimming were determined from the DNA. The sample consists of 240,000 or so clones, around 85% of them appearing once. The sample comprised peripheral blood. This sequence was found in a man aged 55 to 70 with acute or convalescent COVID-19. This chain connects TRBV5-1 to TRBJ2-1; D remains ambiguous. DNA of the CDR3: TGCGCCAGCAGCTTGGTCGAGGACTCCTACAATGAGCAGTTCTTC. Protein sequence: CASSLVEDSYNEQFF.